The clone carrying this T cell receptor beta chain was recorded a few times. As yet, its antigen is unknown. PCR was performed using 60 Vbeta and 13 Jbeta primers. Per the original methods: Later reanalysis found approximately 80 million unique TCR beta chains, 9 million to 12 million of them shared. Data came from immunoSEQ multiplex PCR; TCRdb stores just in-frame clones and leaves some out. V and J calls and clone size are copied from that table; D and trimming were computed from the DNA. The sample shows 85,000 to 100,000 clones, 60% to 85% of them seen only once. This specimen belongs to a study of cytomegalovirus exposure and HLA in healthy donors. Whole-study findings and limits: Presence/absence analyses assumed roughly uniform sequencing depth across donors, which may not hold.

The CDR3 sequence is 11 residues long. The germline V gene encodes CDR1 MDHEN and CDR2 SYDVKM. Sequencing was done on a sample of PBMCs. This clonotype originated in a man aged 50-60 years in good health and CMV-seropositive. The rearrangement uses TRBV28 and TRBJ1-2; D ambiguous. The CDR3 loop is CGVGGNYGYTF. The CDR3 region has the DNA TGTGGGGTTGGAGGGAACTATGGCTACACCTTC.